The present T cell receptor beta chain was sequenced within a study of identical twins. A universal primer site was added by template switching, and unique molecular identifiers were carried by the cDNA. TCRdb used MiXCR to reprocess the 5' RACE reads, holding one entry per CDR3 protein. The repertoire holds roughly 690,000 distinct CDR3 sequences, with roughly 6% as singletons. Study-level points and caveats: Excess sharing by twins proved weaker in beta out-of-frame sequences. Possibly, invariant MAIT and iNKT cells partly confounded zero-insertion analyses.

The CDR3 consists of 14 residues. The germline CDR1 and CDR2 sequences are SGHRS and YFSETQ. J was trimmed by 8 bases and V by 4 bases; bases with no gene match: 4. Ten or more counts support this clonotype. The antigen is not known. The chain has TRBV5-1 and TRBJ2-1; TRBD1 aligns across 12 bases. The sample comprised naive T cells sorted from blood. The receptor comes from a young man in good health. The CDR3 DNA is TGCGCCAGCAGCCTGGGACAGGGGGCATATGAGCAGTTCTTC. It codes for CASSLGQGAYEQFF.